Each of the 7 T cell receptor beta chains below was sequenced from the same sample in a study of blood T cell repertoires in COVID-19 (dated by TCRdb to 2020 to 2022). Libraries came from the immunoSEQ multiplex PCR assay. TCRdb took over this immuneACCESS table, retaining in-frame rearrangements with V and J assigned. Such tables are incomplete; in checked studies, under half of the missing clones stem from an unresolved V gene, and the remainder is unexplained. This sample has 150,000 to 180,000 clones in its table, and roughly 80% of those were observed once. The top ten clones comprise over 25% of the sample. Input material: peripheral blood. These receptors all stem from a woman in her sixties with acute or convalescent COVID-19.

This clone was detected only a few times. The rearrangement joins TRBV6-1 to TRBJ1-6, with D perhaps TRBD1 (6 bases). This CDR3 is built from 15 residues. V lost 3 bases and J 6 bases, leaving 12 bases between the germline ends. Germline V CDR1 and CDR2: MNHNS, SASEGT. The CDR3 is CASSEAGAGNSPLHF. CDR3 bases: TGTGCCAGCAGTGAGGCAGGGGCCGGTAATTCACCCCTCCACTTT.

This clone was counted only a few times. This chain links TRBV5-4 with TRBJ2-5, with 9 bases identical to TRBD2. The V gene end was trimmed by 4 bases and the J gene end by 5 bases; junction bases not matched to a gene: 9. Germline CDR1 SGHNT, CDR2 YYREEE (reference sequence). This CDR3 has 15 amino acids. CDR3 sequence reads: CASSRGGGDPETQYF. CDR3 DNA: TGTGCCAGCAGCCGGGGCGGGGGGGATCCGGAGACCCAGTACTTC.

The genes are TRBV3-1 (or the pseudogene TRBV3-2) and TRBJ2-3; TRBD1 agrees at 11 bases. This CDR3 region has 15 residues. Losses at the gene ends were 4 bases for V and 4 bases for J; bases not matched to a gene: 4. Germline V gene sequence: CDR1 LGHDT, CDR2 YNNKEL (reference sequence). The CDR3 DNA sequence: TGTGCCAGCAGCCCCGGGACAGGGGGTGCAGATACGCAGTATTTT. This sequence encodes CASSPGTGGADTQYF.

This clone appeared a single time. The CDR3 DNA follows: TGTGCCAGCAGTGCGACTCCGGGACAGGGGGCGACAGATGAAGCTTTCTTT. Encoded protein: CASSATPGQGATDEAFF. This chain connects TRBV25-1 to TRBJ1-1, with 12 bases identical to TRBD1. The CDR3 is made up of 17 amino acids. The V and J ends lost 4 bases and 7 bases, in that order; junction bases with no gene match: 13. The V gene's germline CDR1 is MGHDK and CDR2 SYGVNS.

The chain uses TRBV10-3 and TRBJ2-2; TRBD2 aligns across 11 bases. With 10 bases clipped from V and 0 bases from J, the junction kept 10 bases outside the gene matches. This CDR3 contains 17 residues. Per the germline V gene, CDR1 is ENHRY and CDR2 is SYGVKD. CDR3 DNA: TGTGCCACTTCCCGGGCTAGCGGGGGGACGAACACCGGGGAGCTGTTTTTT. It is translated as CATSRASGGTNTGELFF.

The J gene is TRBJ2-2, the V gene TRBV6-5, with a possible D match to TRBD1 (5 bases). The CDR3 runs to 16 residues. CDR1 and CDR2 (germline): MNHEY, SVGAGI. Trimming pared 0 bases from V and 0 bases from J, leaving 8 bases between. For the CDR3, the DNA is TGTGCCAGCAGTTACTCTGACAGTCCGAACACCGGGGAGCTGTTTTTT. Encoded protein: CASSYSDSPNTGELFF.

The CDR3 here is CASSQVLRRRSHANTGELFF. The CDR3 coding sequence is TGCGCCAGCAGCCAAGTCTTAAGGCGAAGGAGCCACGCAAACACCGGGGAGCTGTTTTTT. The rearrangement uses TRBV4-1 and TRBJ2-2, with D unresolved. The CDR3 sequence is 20 residues long. Germline CDR1 and CDR2: MGHRA and YSYEKL. With 1 base removed from V and 2 bases from J, the gap between germline ends came to 23 bases.